The 4 T cell receptor beta chains presented below share a single source sample, sequenced in a study of CD8 T cells in ankylosing spondylitis. MiXCR, run by TCRdb on the 5' RACE reads, gives a single entry per CDR3 protein. The sample records roughly 150,000 distinct CDR3 sequences, approximately 32% being singletons. Source material: synovial fluid, either unsorted or a sorted T cell fraction (not recorded which). The source of these receptors is a male donor with ankylosing spondylitis.

This clonotype turned up a few times. V is TRBV12-3 or TRBV12-4 and J is TRBJ1-5; D is unresolved. Deletions cut 1 base from V and 5 bases from J, with 12 bases between. The CDR3 spans 15 residues. The CDR3 region is CASSLGHASHQPQHF. The CDR3 bases are TGTGCCAGCAGTTTAGGGCACGCGAGCCATCAGCCCCAGCATTTT.

The chain is built from TRBV7-7 and TRBJ2-1, with a weak D call TRBD2 (6 bases). Germline lookup yields CDR1 SSHAT and CDR2 FNYEAQ (reference sequence). There are 15 residues in the CDR3. V lost 5 bases and J lost 4, with 15 bases in between. This chain's CDR3 is CASSTGTGGYNEQFF. The CDR3 nucleotides are TGTGCCAGCAGCACCGGGACTGGAGGGTACAATGAGCAGTTCTTC.

DNA for the CDR3: TGTGCCACCAGGGGGGCGCGGACCGGGGAGCTGTTTTTT. The encoded protein is CATRGARTGELFF. V gene TRBV27 combines with J gene TRBJ2-2, with D maybe TRBD1 (7 bases). Germline V CDR1 and CDR2: MNHEY, SMNVEV (reference sequence). The germline V and J ends were trimmed by 10 bases and 5 bases, with 14 bases remaining between them. This CDR3 is 13 amino acids long.

This clonotype showed up just a few times. The gene calls are TRBV29-1 and TRBJ1-1, with D perhaps matching TRBD1 (5 bases). V was trimmed by 0 bases and J by 4 bases, leaving 15 bases between them. The germline gives CDR1 SQVTM, CDR2 ANQGSEA. The CDR3 consists of 15 residues. CDR3 in amino acids: CSVEEQRGDSTEAFF. The CDR3, as DNA: TGCAGCGTTGAAGAGCAGCGGGGGGACTCCACTGAAGCTTTCTTT.